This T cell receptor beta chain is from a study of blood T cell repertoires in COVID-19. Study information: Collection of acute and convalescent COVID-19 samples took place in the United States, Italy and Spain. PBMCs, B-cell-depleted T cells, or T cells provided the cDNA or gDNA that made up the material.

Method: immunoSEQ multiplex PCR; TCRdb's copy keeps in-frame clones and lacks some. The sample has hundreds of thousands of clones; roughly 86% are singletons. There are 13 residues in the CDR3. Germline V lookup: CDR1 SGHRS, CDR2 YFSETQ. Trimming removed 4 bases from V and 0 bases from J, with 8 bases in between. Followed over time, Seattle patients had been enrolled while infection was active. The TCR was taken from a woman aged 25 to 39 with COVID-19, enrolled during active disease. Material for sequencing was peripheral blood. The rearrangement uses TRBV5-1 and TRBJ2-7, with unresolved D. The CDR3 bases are TGCGCCAGCAGCCCTTCGCGCTCCTACGAGCAGTACTTC. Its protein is CASSPSRSYEQYF.